What follows are 6 T cell receptor beta chains derived from one specimen sequenced in a study of blood T cell repertoires in COVID-19. Clones were sequenced by immunoSEQ multiplex PCR, and TCRdb holds only the in-frame ones, with some missing. The table shows some 100,000 clones, with roughly nine tenths occurring only once. Material: peripheral blood. The receptors stem from a man in his fifties with acute or convalescent COVID-19.

This CDR3 reads CASSTGTGFNSPLHF. CDR3 DNA sequence: TGTGCCAGTAGTACGGGGACAGGGTTTAATTCACCCCTCCACTTT. The chain uses TRBV19 and TRBJ1-6, with 9 bases aligning to TRBD1. Per the germline V gene, CDR1 is LNHDA and CDR2 is SQIVND (reference sequence). The junction had 4 bases not matched to a gene; V was cut back by 4 bases and J by 6 bases. The CDR3 sequence is 15 residues long. The complete variable domain, with remaining parts taken from reference TRBV19 and TRBJ1-6, reads DGGITQSPKYLFRKEGQNVTLSCEQNLNHDAMYWYRQDPGQGLRLIYYSQIVNDFQKGDIAEGYSVSREKKESFPLTVTSAQKNPTAFYLCASSTGTGFNSPLHFGNGTRLTVT.

V usage is TRBV3-1 (or the pseudogene TRBV3-2) and J usage is TRBJ2-7; 7 bases map to TRBD2. The CDR3 is made up of 15 amino acids. CDR1 and CDR2 (germline): LGHDT, YNNKEL (reference sequence). Germline trimming cut 0 bases from V and 7 bases from J; bases unmatched to any gene: 9. In DNA form, the CDR3 reads TGTGCCAGCAGCCAAGATGGGGGGAGGGCCAAAGAGCAGTACTTC. Protein: CASSQDGGRAKEQYF.

The V and J genes are TRBV12-5 and TRBJ1-4; the D gene is possibly TRBD1 (5 bases). V was pared by 2 bases and J by 9 bases, with 22 bases between. The germline gives CDR1 LGHNT, CDR2 FRNRAP. The CDR3 sequence is 17 residues long. CDR3: CASGLSGSGLGVKKLFF. CDR3 sequence (DNA): TGTGCTAGTGGTTTGTCTGGGTCAGGGTTAGGAGTAAAAAAACTGTTTTTT. Supplemented by reference TRBV12-5 and TRBJ1-4, the full variable domain reads DARVTQTPRHKVTEMGQEVTMRCQPILGHNTVFWYRQTMMQGLELLAYFRNRAPLDDSGMPKDRFSAEMPDATLATLKIQPSEPRDSAVYFCASGLSGSGLGVKKLFFGSGTQLSVL.

The rearrangement uses TRBV4-1 and TRBJ2-3; no clear D. Germline V lookup: CDR1 MGHRA, CDR2 YSYEKL. Trimming left V 0 bases short and J 2 bases short, with 3 bases between. The CDR3 contains 13 residues. The CDR3 protein is CASSQDITDTQYF. The CDR3 DNA reads as TGCGCCAGCAGCCAAGATATCACAGATACGCAGTATTTT.

The chain has TRBV3-1 (or the pseudogene TRBV3-2) and TRBJ1-2; 8 nucleotides match TRBD1. Losses at the gene ends were 4 bases for V and 4 bases for J; bases not matched to a gene: 20. CDR3 length: 19 residues. Germline CDR1 and CDR2: LGHDT and YNNKEL (reference sequence). The CDR3, as DNA: TGTGCCAGCAGCCGAAATAGTCCCCCCGGGACAGGCGCCACCTATGGCTACACCTTC. Translated, it gives CASSRNSPPGTGATYGYTF.

The J gene is TRBJ1-1, the V gene TRBV12-3 or TRBV12-4; D unresolved. Trimming left V 6 bases short and J 0 bases short, with 8 bases between. There are 13 residues in the CDR3. CDR3 protein: CASSYKLNTEAFF. DNA for the CDR3: TGTGCCAGCAGCTATAAATTGAACACTGAAGCTTTCTTT.